One sample yielded the 15 T cell receptor beta chains listed below, sequenced in a study of cytomegalovirus exposure and HLA in healthy donors. The PCR used 60 Vbeta and 13 Jbeta primers. This table comes from immunoSEQ multiplex PCR, and its TCRdb copy is limited to in-frame clones, with some not included. The data contain about 160,000 clones, 75% to 80% of them singletons. The sequenced sample was PBMCs. The receptor set was obtained from a woman in her forties or fifties in good health and CMV-seropositive.

In its sample, this clone was seen a few times. The chain is built from TRBV5-1 and TRBJ1-4; 7 nucleotides line up with TRBD1. The trim removed 6 bases at V and 2 bases at J, leaving 10 bases unmatched. CDR1 and CDR2 (germline): SGHRS, YFSETQ. The CDR3 is made up of 16 amino acids. The CDR3 region has the DNA TGCGCCAGCAAAAATGTAGGGGGCAACACTAATGAAAAACTGTTTTTT. Translation gives CASKNVGGNTNEKLFF.

This clone was counted only a few times. The chain carries TRBV11-2 and TRBJ2-3; D is unresolved. CDR1 and CDR2 (germline): SGHAT, FQNNGV. This CDR3 has 12 amino acids. V was pared by 2 bases and J by 5 bases, with 5 bases between. CDR3 DNA: TGTGCCAGCAGCTTAAACGGAGATACGCAGTATTTT. Amino acids: CASSLNGDTQYF.

The chain couples TRBV6-1 to TRBJ2-5; D gene ambiguous. The CDR3 covers 16 residues. Germline loops: CDR1 MNHNS, CDR2 SASEGT. V lost 1 base to trimming and J lost 0 bases, with 12 bases between them. Here the CDR3 reads CASSEGTGFYQETQYF. The DNA of the CDR3 is TGTGCCAGCAGTGAAGGAACGGGTTTCTACCAAGAGACCCAGTACTTC.

V is TRBV9 and J is TRBJ2-5; 8 nucleotides line up with TRBD1. The J segment lost 4 bases and the V segment lost 3 bases, leaving 2 bases of the junction unmatched. Germline-derived CDR1 and CDR2 are SGDLS and YYNGEE. This CDR3 region has 13 residues. The CDR3 DNA reads as TGTGCCAGCAGCGGGACAGGGTTAGAGACCCAGTACTTC. As protein: CASSGTGLETQYF.

The genes are TRBV10-3 and TRBJ2-1; TRBD1 might be the D (6 bases). Trimming left V 9 bases short and J 7 bases short, with 13 bases between. CDR1 and CDR2 from the germline V gene are ENHRY and SYGVKD. This CDR3 is built from 12 residues. CDR3: CAIQGFRNEQFF. As DNA, the CDR3 is TGTGCCATTCAGGGGTTCCGGAATGAGCAGTTCTTC.

The CDR3 nucleotides read TGTGCCAGCAGTTTAGACATCTATGGCTACACCTTC. Its protein product is CASSLDIYGYTF. The V call is TRBV28, the J call TRBJ1-2; D is undetermined. The V and J ends lost 2 bases and 4 bases respectively, with 5 bases between them. There are 12 residues in the CDR3. Germline CDR1 reads MDHEN; CDR2 reads SYDVKM.

The J gene is TRBJ2-6, the V gene TRBV28; TRBD1 might be the D (6 bases). The length of the CDR3 is 15 residues. The ends were cut back, 8 bases at V and 0 bases at J, with 11 bases in the middle. The germline V gene encodes CDR1 MDHEN and CDR2 SYDVKM. The CDR3 DNA follows: TGTGCCAGCGCAGGGGCAAACTCTGGGGCCAACGTCCTGACTTTC. Translating gives CASAGANSGANVLTF.

The gene calls are TRBV9 and TRBJ2-3; TRBD1 agrees at 9 bases. Germline CDR1 reads SGDLS; CDR2 reads YYNGEE. The trim removed 6 bases at V and 1 base at J, leaving 6 bases unmatched. CDR3 length: 15 residues. CDR3 sequence reads: CASNGGQGRTDTQYF. CDR3 DNA sequence: TGTGCCAGCAATGGGGGACAGGGTCGCACAGATACGCAGTATTTT. Full variable domain (remainder filled in from reference TRBV9 and TRBJ2-3): DSGVTQTPKHLITATGQRVTLRCSPRSGDLSVYWYQQSLDQGLQFLIQYYNGEERAKGNILERFSAQQFPDLHSELNLSSLELGDSALYFCASNGGQGRTDTQYFGPGTRLTVL.

The chain recombines TRBV7-6 with TRBJ1-5, with 8 bases matching TRBD1. CDR3 length equals 15 residues. Germline V gene lookup returns CDR1 SGHVS and CDR2 FNYEAQ. V was clipped by 5 bases and J by 1 base; unmatched bases: 4. CDR3 DNA sequence: TGTGCCAGCAGCGCCGGACAGGGAAGCAATCAGCCCCAGCATTTT. It is translated as CASSAGQGSNQPQHF.

This clone has a handful of counts. The rearrangement links TRBV2 to TRBJ2-7; D is possibly TRBD1 (6 bases). With 3 bases removed from V and 5 bases from J, the gap between germline ends came to 14 bases. The germline gives CDR1 SNHLY, CDR2 FYNNEI. The CDR3 spans 14 residues. The CDR3 nucleotides read TGTGCCAGCAGTGACAGGGGCTTTTTTAACGAGCAGTACTTC. It yields the protein CASSDRGFFNEQYF.

The chain has TRBV19 and TRBJ2-4, with D tentatively TRBD2 (6 bases). This CDR3 comprises 14 residues. V lost 9 bases and J 3 bases, leaving 15 bases between the germline ends. Germline-derived CDR1 and CDR2 are LNHDA and SQIVND (reference sequence). The CDR3 is CASQMRGGKNIQYF. The CDR3 nucleotides are TGTGCCAGCCAGATGAGGGGAGGCAAAAACATTCAGTACTTC.

The rearrangement links TRBV28 to TRBJ1-5; D call uncertain. Germline CDR1 MDHEN, CDR2 SYDVKM. V was cut by 7 bases and J by 1 base, with 14 bases left in between. The CDR3 is made up of 15 amino acids. The CDR3 nucleotides are TGTGCCAGCACATCAAAGAGGATAAGCAATCAGCCCCAGCATTTT. Residues: CASTSKRISNQPQHF.

This clone showed up just a few times. The chain combines TRBV28 with TRBJ1-2, with 7 bases lining up with TRBD1. Germline V gene sequence: CDR1 MDHEN, CDR2 SYDVKM. Germline trimming cut 4 bases from V and 2 bases from J; bases unmatched to any gene: 7. The CDR3 loop spans 15 amino acids. The CDR3 DNA follows: TGTGCCAGCAGTTGGAGGGCAGGGGGGAACTATGGCTACACCTTC. Residues: CASSWRAGGNYGYTF.

This clone has a handful of counts. V and J are TRBV2 and TRBJ1-4; 7 positions match TRBD1. The CDR3 runs 12 residues. The trim removed 9 bases at V and 5 bases at J, leaving 3 bases unmatched. Germline V gene data show CDR1 as SNHLY and CDR2 as FYNNEI. The CDR3: CARRTGNEKLFF. CDR3 bases: TGTGCCAGACGGACAGGAAATGAAAAACTGTTTTTT.

The rearrangement links TRBV19 to TRBJ1-1; TRBD1 is a possible D gene (5 bases). V lost 10 bases to trimming and J lost 6 bases, with 15 bases between them. This CDR3 has 12 amino acids. The germline gives CDR1 LNHDA, CDR2 SQIVND (reference sequence). The CDR3 sequence is CATSIGGAEAFF. As DNA, the CDR3 is TGTGCCACCAGCATTGGGGGGGCTGAAGCTTTCTTT.